This T cell receptor (beta chain) came from a study of Ad26.COV2.S vaccination and SARS-CoV-2 variants. Study observations and caveats: CD8+ and CD4+ T cells specific for spike reportedly responded with substantial breadth after vaccination. Ad26.COV2.S recipients had broader spike-specific TCRs (P = 0.0014).

The treatment denotes: some 20 received Ad26.COV2.S at low or high dose, single or two shots; 5 received placebo; per-sample allocation not given. Collection of samples fell on day 63 after the first vaccine or placebo injection. Clones were read by immunoSEQ multiplex PCR, and TCRdb kept only the in-frame ones, dropping some. The profile shows about 480,000 clones, around 85% of them singletons. Of note for this clone: Its antigen is not known.

Germline values: CDR1 MNHEY, CDR2 SMNVEV (reference sequence). Trimming took off 5 bases at V and 4 bases at J, with 14 bases between the two ends. The CDR3 sequence is 14 residues long. The chain is built from TRBV27 and TRBJ1-2; D remains ambiguous. The specimen was peripheral blood, collected in a trial of Ad26.COV2.S vaccine versus placebo. This clonotype was sampled from a person between 18 and 59 years old who received the Ad26.COV2.S COVID-19 vaccine or a placebo. The CDR3 loop is CASSPPGGSYGYTF. CDR3 nucleotide sequence: TGTGCCAGCAGTCCCCCTGGTGGGAGCTATGGCTACACCTTC.